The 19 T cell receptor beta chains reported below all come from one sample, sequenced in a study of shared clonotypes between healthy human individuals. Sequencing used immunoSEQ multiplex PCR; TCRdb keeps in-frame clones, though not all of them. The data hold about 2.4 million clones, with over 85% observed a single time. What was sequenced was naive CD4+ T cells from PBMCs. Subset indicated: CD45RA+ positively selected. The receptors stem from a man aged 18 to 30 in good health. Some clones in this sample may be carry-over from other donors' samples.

The CDR3 DNA follows: TGTGCCAGCAGTTTCGGCACCTTAAAGGAGGGCTACACCTTC. This encodes CASSFGTLKEGYTF. J is TRBJ1-2 and V is TRBV28; no reliable D call. V was clipped by 3 bases and J by 8 bases, with 16 bases between them. Germline assignment: CDR1 MDHEN and CDR2 SYDVKM. The CDR3 spans 14 residues.

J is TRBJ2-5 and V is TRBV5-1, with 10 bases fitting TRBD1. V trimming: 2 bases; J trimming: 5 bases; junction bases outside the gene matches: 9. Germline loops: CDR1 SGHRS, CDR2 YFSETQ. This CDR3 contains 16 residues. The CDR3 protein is CASSFWGQGNVETQYF. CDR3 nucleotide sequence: TGCGCCAGCAGCTTTTGGGGACAGGGGAATGTGGAGACCCAGTACTTC.

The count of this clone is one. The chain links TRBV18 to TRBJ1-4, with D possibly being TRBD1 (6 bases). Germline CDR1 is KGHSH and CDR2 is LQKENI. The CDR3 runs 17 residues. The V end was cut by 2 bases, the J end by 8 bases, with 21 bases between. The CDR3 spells CASSPSIGGQLQEKLFF. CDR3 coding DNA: TGTGCCAGCTCACCATCGATAGGCGGACAGTTACAAGAAAAACTGTTTTTT.

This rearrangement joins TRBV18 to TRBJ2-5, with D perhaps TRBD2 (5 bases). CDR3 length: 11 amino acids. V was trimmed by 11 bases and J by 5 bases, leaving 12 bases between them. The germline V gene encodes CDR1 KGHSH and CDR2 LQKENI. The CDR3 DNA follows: TGTGCCGGCCGGAGAGGGGAGACCCAGTACTTC. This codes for CAGRRGETQYF.

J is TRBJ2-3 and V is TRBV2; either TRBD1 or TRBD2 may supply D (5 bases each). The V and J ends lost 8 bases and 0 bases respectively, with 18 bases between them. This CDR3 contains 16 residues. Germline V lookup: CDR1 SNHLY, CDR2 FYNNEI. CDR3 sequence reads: CASGVLRDPSTDTQYF. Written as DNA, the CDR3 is TGTGCCAGCGGCGTTCTCCGGGACCCAAGCACAGATACGCAGTATTTT. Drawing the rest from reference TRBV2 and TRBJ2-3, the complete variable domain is EPEVTQTPSHQVTQMGQEVILRCVPISNHLYFYWYRQILGQKVEFLVSFYNNEISEKSEIFDDQFSVERPDGSNFTLKIRSTKLEDSAMYFCASGVLRDPSTDTQYFGPGTRLTVL.

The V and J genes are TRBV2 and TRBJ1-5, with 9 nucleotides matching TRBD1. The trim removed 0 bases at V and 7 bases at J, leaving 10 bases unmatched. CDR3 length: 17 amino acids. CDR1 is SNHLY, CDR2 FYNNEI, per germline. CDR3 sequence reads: CASSEAWGTGRGQPQHF. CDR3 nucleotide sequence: TGTGCCAGCAGTGAAGCTTGGGGGACAGGGAGAGGCCAGCCCCAGCATTTT.

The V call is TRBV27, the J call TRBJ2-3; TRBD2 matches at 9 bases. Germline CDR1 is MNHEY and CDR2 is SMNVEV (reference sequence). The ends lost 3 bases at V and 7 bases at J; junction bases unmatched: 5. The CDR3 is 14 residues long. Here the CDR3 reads CASSFGLATNTQYF. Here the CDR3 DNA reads TGTGCCAGCAGTTTTGGACTAGCGACAAATACGCAGTATTTT.

CDR3 protein: CASSAQAPNTEAFF. CDR3 nucleotide sequence: TGTGCCAGCTCAGCACAGGCCCCGAACACTGAAGCTTTCTTT. V usage is TRBV18 and J usage is TRBJ1-1; D might be TRBD1 (5 bases). This CDR3 is 14 amino acids long. The germline V and J ends were trimmed by 5 bases and 1 base, with 11 bases remaining between them. Germline lookup yields CDR1 KGHSH and CDR2 LQKENI.

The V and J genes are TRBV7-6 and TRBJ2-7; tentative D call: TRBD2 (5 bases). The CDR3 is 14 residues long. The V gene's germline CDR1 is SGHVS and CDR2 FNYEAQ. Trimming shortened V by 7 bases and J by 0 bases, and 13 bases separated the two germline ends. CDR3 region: CASIPAAGSYEQYF. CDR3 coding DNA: TGTGCCAGCATCCCCGCGGCGGGCTCCTACGAGCAGTACTTC.

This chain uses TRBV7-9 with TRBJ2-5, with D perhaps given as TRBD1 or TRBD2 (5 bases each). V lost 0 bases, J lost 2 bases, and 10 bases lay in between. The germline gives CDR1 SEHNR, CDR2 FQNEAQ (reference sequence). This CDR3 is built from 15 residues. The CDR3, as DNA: TGTGCCAGCAGCTTAGCTTTGGGGGTACAAGAGACCCAGTACTTC. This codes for CASSLALGVQETQYF.

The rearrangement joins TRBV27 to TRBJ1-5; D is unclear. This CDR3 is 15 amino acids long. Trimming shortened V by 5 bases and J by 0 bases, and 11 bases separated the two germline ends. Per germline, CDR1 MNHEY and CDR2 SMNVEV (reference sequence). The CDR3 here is CASSTKGNSNQPQHF. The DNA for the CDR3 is TGTGCCAGCAGTACGAAAGGTAATAGCAATCAGCCCCAGCATTTT.

The CDR3 sequence: CASSLVASGQSYNEQFF. CDR3 DNA: TGCGCCAGCAGCTTGGTGGCTAGCGGGCAATCCTACAATGAGCAGTTCTTC. This chain connects TRBV5-1 to TRBJ2-1; TRBD2 matches at 8 bases. Germline V CDR1 and CDR2: SGHRS, YFSETQ. The CDR3 spans 17 residues. The junction had 6 bases not matched to a gene; V was cut back by 0 bases and J by 1 base.

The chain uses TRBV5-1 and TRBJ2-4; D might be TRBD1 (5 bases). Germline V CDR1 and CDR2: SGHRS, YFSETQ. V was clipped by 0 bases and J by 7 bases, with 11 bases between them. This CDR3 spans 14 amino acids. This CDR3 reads CASSLGGAYNIQYF. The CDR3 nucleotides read TGCGCCAGCAGCTTGGGTGGGGCTTACAACATTCAGTACTTC.

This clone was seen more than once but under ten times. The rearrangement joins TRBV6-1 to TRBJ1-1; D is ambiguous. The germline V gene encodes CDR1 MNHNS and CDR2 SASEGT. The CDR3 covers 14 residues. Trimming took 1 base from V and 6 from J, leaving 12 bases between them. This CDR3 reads CASSEEIPRAEAFF. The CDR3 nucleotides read TGTGCCAGCAGTGAAGAGATACCGAGAGCTGAAGCTTTCTTT.

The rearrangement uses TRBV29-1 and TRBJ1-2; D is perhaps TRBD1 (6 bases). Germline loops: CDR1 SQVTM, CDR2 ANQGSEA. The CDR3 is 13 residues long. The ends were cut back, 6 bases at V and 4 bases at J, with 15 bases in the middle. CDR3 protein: CSVPRRDTYGYTF. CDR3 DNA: TGCAGCGTGCCACGCCGGGACACCTATGGCTACACCTTC.

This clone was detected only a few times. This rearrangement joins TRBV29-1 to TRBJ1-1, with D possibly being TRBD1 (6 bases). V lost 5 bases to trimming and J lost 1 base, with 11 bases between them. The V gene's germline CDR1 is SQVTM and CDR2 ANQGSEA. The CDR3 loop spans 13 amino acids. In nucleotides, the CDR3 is TGCAGCGTTCGGGCGGGGGCGAACACTGAAGCTTTCTTT. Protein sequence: CSVRAGANTEAFF.

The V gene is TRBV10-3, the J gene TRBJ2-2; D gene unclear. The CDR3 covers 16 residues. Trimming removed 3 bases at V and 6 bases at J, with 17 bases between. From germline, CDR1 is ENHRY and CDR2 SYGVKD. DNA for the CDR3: TGTGCCATCAGTGAACCAGTATCTCCTTTTCCCGGGGAGCTGTTTTTT. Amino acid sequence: CAISEPVSPFPGELFF.

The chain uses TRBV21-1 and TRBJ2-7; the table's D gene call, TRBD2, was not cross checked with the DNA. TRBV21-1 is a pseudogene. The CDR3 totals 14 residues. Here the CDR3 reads CASSKAAGASEQYF. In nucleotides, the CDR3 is TGTGCCAGCAGCAAAGCGGCGGGGGCGAGCGAGCAGTACTTC.

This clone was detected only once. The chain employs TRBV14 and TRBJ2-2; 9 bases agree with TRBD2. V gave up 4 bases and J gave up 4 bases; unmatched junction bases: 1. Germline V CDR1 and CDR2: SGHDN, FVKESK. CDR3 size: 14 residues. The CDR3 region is CASSPSGATGELFF. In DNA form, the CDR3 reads TGTGCCAGCAGCCCTAGCGGGGCCACCGGGGAGCTGTTTTTT. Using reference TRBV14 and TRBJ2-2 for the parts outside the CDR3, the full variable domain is EAGVTQFPSHSVIEKGQTVTLRCDPISGHDNLYWYRRVMGKEIKFLLHFVKESKQDESGMPNNRFLAERTGGTYSTLKVQPAELEDSGVYFCASSPSGATGELFFGEGSRLTVL.